The rows below give T cell receptor beta chains drawn from one sample of a study of blood T cell repertoires in COVID-19. The method was immunoSEQ multiplex PCR; TCRdb's version includes in-frame clones alone and lacks a portion of them. The sample has around 200,000 clones, around 89% seen once. Sample: PBMCs or T cells enriched from blood (not recorded which). These receptors were obtained from a woman aged 25 to 39 who had recovered from COVID-19. Both conserved end residues are trimmed from each CDR3. The order of the fields is V gene, J gene, clone size, CDR3 length, CDR3 protein. Part of the rows lack a size; the others show once, few, many or a class for expanded clones.

V: TRBV27; J: TRBJ1-2; size: NA; length: 15; CDR3: ASSLNRDRGSPYGYT
V: TRBV6-2/TRBV6-3; J: TRBJ2-5; size: NA; length: 17; CDR3: ASSIEWLDHIPRGKTQY
V: TRBV18; J: TRBJ2-7; size: NA; length: 12; CDR3: ASSPPTGSYEQY
V: TRBV9; J: TRBJ2-7; size: NA; length: 15; CDR3: ASSAEKSDRPSYEQY
V: TRBV12-5; J: TRBJ1-5; size: NA; length: 12; CDR3: ASGLSGPNQPQH
V: TRBV6-1; J: TRBJ1-2; size: NA; length: 12; CDR3: ASSEGLGAYGYT
V: TRBV29-1; J: TRBJ1-1; size: NA; length: 11; CDR3: SVGTAENTEAF
V: TRBV11-2; J: TRBJ1-4; size: once; length: 11; CDR3: ASSPEGVEKLF
V: TRBV5-8; J: TRBJ2-5; size: NA; length: 12; CDR3: ASSLAFGGETQY
V: TRBV19; J: TRBJ2-3; size: NA; length: 16; CDR3: ASSSGTSGSYITDTQY
V: TRBV2; J: TRBJ1-1; size: NA; length: 14; CDR3: ASSEQGVNPNTEAF
V: TRBV6-2/TRBV6-3; J: TRBJ2-1; size: once; length: 10; CDR3: ASSTQGAGQF
V: TRBV7-9; J: TRBJ1-4; size: once; length: 14; CDR3: ASSNWSGTLLKKLF
V: TRBV5-8; J: TRBJ2-7; size: NA; length: 10; CDR3: ASSFGRTGSD
V: TRBV6-4; J: TRBJ2-1; size: NA; length: 13; CDR3: ASSEWRGGLNEQF
V: TRBV6-2/TRBV6-3; J: TRBJ2-1; size: NA; length: 15; CDR3: ASSYSIFRGQEDEQF
V: TRBV7-6; J: TRBJ2-7; size: NA; length: 12; CDR3: ASSGRQGSGEQY
V: TRBV3-1/TRBV3-2; J: TRBJ2-2; size: NA; length: 14; CDR3: ASSPPSGANTGELF
V: TRBV27; J: TRBJ2-5; size: NA; length: 15; CDR3: ASSLGMGQGFRETQY
V: TRBV15; J: TRBJ2-1; size: NA; length: 14; CDR3: ATSPTGRSSYNEQF
V: TRBV6-2/TRBV6-3; J: TRBJ1-2; size: few; length: 12; CDR3: ASSLRAWSYGYT
V: TRBV7-2; J: TRBJ2-7; size: NA; length: 13; CDR3: ASSISGGTSYEQY
V: TRBV5-1; J: TRBJ2-1; size: NA; length: 13; CDR3: ASSLSSTGRNEQF
V: TRBV5-6; J: TRBJ1-2; size: NA; length: 13; CDR3: ASSLTPSRDYGYT
V: TRBV9; J: TRBJ2-1; size: NA; length: 14; CDR3: ASSVDGWSSYNEQF
V: TRBV9; J: TRBJ2-1; size: NA; length: 14; CDR3: ASSALGGTAYNEQF
V: TRBV4-2; J: TRBJ1-1; size: NA; length: 14; CDR3: ASSQDLGRGQDEAF
V: TRBV6-1; J: TRBJ1-2; size: once; length: 11; CDR3: ASSESDNYGYT
V: TRBV27; J: TRBJ2-7; size: NA; length: 11; CDR3: ASSLGPLQGQY
V: TRBV6-5; J: TRBJ1-4; size: NA; length: 13; CDR3: ASRLDSRSNEKLF
V: TRBV11-2; J: TRBJ2-2; size: NA; length: 10; CDR3: ASSLPVGELF
V: TRBV6-5; J: TRBJ2-3; size: NA; length: 12; CDR3: ASSLDRVVDTQY
V: TRBV5-1; J: TRBJ1-4; size: few; length: 14; CDR3: ASSESGQPTNEKLF
V: TRBV18; J: TRBJ1-1; size: NA; length: 11; CDR3: ASSQGLDTEAF
V: TRBV10-1; J: TRBJ2-2; size: NA; length: 12; CDR3: ASRAGANTGELF
V: TRBV7-6; J: TRBJ1-2; size: NA; length: 13; CDR3: ASSLGEAPPYGYT
V: TRBV7-3; J: TRBJ2-1; size: NA; length: 13; CDR3: ASSPGLAGNNEQF